Listed below are T cell receptor beta chains from one sample, sequenced in a study of PD-L1 blockade in urothelial cancer. TCRdb's table, derived via immunoSEQ multiplex PCR, lists solely in-frame clones and lacks some. The sample includes under 55,000 clones, roughly four fifths seen only once; the top ten take over 10%. The specimen was PBMCs, collected around atezolizumab (anti-PD-L1) treatment. All receptors derive from a man aged 60 to 75 with urothelial cancer. CDR3s include the opening cysteine and the closing phenylalanine or tryptophan. D genes are given only for firm matches. Rows give clone size only sometimes, using once, few, many, or a class for an expanded clone.

d_gene: NA; v_gene: TRBV7-9; j_gene: TRBJ2-1; abundance: NA; CDR3aa: CASSLLSYEQFF; CDR3nt: TGTGCCAGCAGCTTATTATCCTATGAGCAGTTCTTC
d_gene: NA; v_gene: TRBV7-2; j_gene: TRBJ2-3; abundance: NA; CDR3aa: CASSSGGGGRGTDTQYF; CDR3nt: TGTGCCAGCAGCTCGGGGGGTGGGGGGCGCGGCACAGATACGCAGTATTTT
d_gene: TRBD1; v_gene: TRBV5-1; j_gene: TRBJ2-2; abundance: NA; CDR3aa: CASSPRWDRDTGELFF; CDR3nt: TGCGCCAGCAGCCCACGTTGGGACAGGGACACCGGGGAGCTGTTTTTT
d_gene: TRBD1; v_gene: TRBV11-2; j_gene: TRBJ2-2; abundance: NA; CDR3aa: CASSLGQGNTGELFF; CDR3nt: TGTGCCAGCAGCTTAGGACAGGGGAACACCGGGGAGCTGTTTTTT
d_gene: NA; v_gene: TRBV11-2; j_gene: TRBJ1-4; abundance: NA; CDR3aa: CASSSPRWKLFF; CDR3nt: TGTGCCAGCAGCTCCCCACGGTGGAAACTGTTTTTT
d_gene: TRBD1; v_gene: TRBV6-4; j_gene: TRBJ1-1; abundance: NA; CDR3aa: CASSRDRADTEAFF; CDR3nt: TGTGCCAGCAGTCGGGACAGGGCGGACACTGAAGCTTTCTTT
d_gene: TRBD1; v_gene: TRBV6-5; j_gene: TRBJ1-2; abundance: few; CDR3aa: CASRTRQGAEPGYTF; CDR3nt: TGTGCCAGCAGAACCCGACAGGGGGCTGAGCCTGGGTACACCTTC
d_gene: TRBD1; v_gene: TRBV6-1; j_gene: TRBJ1-2; abundance: NA; CDR3aa: CASSSYEQGEGYTF; CDR3nt: TGTGCCAGCAGTTCATACGAACAGGGGGAAGGCTACACCTTC
d_gene: NA; v_gene: TRBV6-1; j_gene: TRBJ1-6; abundance: NA; CDR3aa: CASIPPGGHSPLHF; CDR3nt: TGTGCCAGCATTCCACCGGGGGGACATTCACCCCTCCACTTT
d_gene: TRBD1; v_gene: TRBV10-3; j_gene: TRBJ1-3; abundance: NA; CDR3aa: CAIADSGTGSRYSGNTIYF; CDR3nt: TGTGCCATCGCTGACTCCGGGACAGGGTCCCGATACTCTGGAAACACCATATATTTT
d_gene: NA; v_gene: TRBV14; j_gene: TRBJ1-2; abundance: NA; CDR3aa: CASSPLPWLGYTF; CDR3nt: TGTGCCAGCAGCCCTTTACCATGGCTGGGCTACACCTTC
d_gene: NA; v_gene: TRBV5-1; j_gene: TRBJ1-1; abundance: NA; CDR3aa: CASLSTETGTEAFF; CDR3nt: TGCGCCAGCCTGTCTACGGAGACGGGCACTGAAGCTTTCTTT
d_gene: TRBD2; v_gene: TRBV5-1; j_gene: TRBJ2-1; abundance: once; CDR3aa: CASSSPPTSGTLNNEQFF; CDR3nt: TGCGCCAGCAGCTCGCCGCCCACTAGCGGGACTCTTAACAATGAGCAGTTCTTC
d_gene: NA; v_gene: TRBV5-1; j_gene: TRBJ1-4; abundance: NA; CDR3aa: CASSLVGGNEKLFF; CDR3nt: TGCGCCAGCAGCTTGGTGGGGGGAAACGAAAAACTGTTTTTT
d_gene: NA; v_gene: TRBV28; j_gene: TRBJ2-3; abundance: NA; CDR3aa: CASSLGRTRDTQYF; CDR3nt: TGTGCCAGCAGTTTAGGCCGGACTCGAGATACGCAGTATTTT
d_gene: TRBD1; v_gene: TRBV28; j_gene: TRBJ2-7; abundance: NA; CDR3aa: CASRRHGQGPSYEQYF; CDR3nt: TGTGCCAGCAGGCGACATGGACAGGGGCCTTCCTACGAGCAGTACTTC
d_gene: TRBD1; v_gene: TRBV28; j_gene: TRBJ1-1; abundance: NA; CDR3aa: CASRSNRGRYTEAFF; CDR3nt: TGTGCCAGCAGATCTAACAGGGGGCGGTACACTGAAGCTTTCTTT
d_gene: NA; v_gene: TRBV6-1; j_gene: TRBJ1-1; abundance: NA; CDR3aa: CASSVIPDMGTEAFF; CDR3nt: TGTGCCAGCAGTGTAATACCGGACATGGGCACTGAAGCTTTCTTT
d_gene: NA; v_gene: TRBV14; j_gene: TRBJ2-7; abundance: few; CDR3aa: CASSQAMGLQGGEQYF; CDR3nt: TGTGCCAGCAGCCAAGCTATGGGACTACAGGGGGGCGAGCAGTACTTC
d_gene: NA; v_gene: TRBV2; j_gene: TRBJ2-3; abundance: NA; CDR3aa: CASSESFARTDTQYF; CDR3nt: TGTGCCAGCAGTGAGAGCTTTGCCAGGACAGATACGCAGTATTTT
d_gene: TRBD2; v_gene: TRBV7-6; j_gene: TRBJ2-1; abundance: NA; CDR3aa: CASSPGLAVEQFF; CDR3nt: TGTGCCAGCAGCCCGGGACTAGCGGTTGAGCAGTTCTTC
d_gene: NA; v_gene: TRBV18; j_gene: TRBJ2-3; abundance: NA; CDR3aa: CASSPPARAISTDTQYF; CDR3nt: TGTGCCAGCTCACCACCGGCGCGGGCCATTAGCACAGATACGCAGTATTTT
d_gene: TRBD2; v_gene: TRBV7-2; j_gene: TRBJ2-4; abundance: NA; CDR3aa: CASSLAGGRNIQYF; CDR3nt: TGTGCCAGCAGCTTAGCGGGAGGGAGGAACATTCAGTACTTC
d_gene: NA; v_gene: TRBV28; j_gene: TRBJ2-5; abundance: once; CDR3aa: CASKRGAGQGGAQYF; CDR3nt: TGTGCCAGCAAACGAGGGGCAGGCCAAGGGGGTGCCCAGTACTTC
d_gene: TRBD1; v_gene: TRBV6-5; j_gene: TRBJ2-7; abundance: NA; CDR3aa: CASSYGGQASHEQYF; CDR3nt: TGTGCCAGCAGTTACGGTGGACAGGCTTCCCACGAGCAGTACTTC
d_gene: TRBD1; v_gene: TRBV5-1; j_gene: TRBJ1-4; abundance: NA; CDR3aa: CASSLGQGASNEKLFF; CDR3nt: TGCGCCAGCAGCTTGGGACAGGGGGCGTCTAATGAAAAACTGTTTTTT
d_gene: TRBD2; v_gene: TRBV27; j_gene: TRBJ2-1; abundance: NA; CDR3aa: CASTPGLAGAYNEQFF; CDR3nt: TGTGCCAGCACCCCGGGACTAGCGGGGGCCTACAATGAGCAGTTCTTC
d_gene: NA; v_gene: TRBV20-1; j_gene: TRBJ1-3; abundance: few; CDR3aa: CEHPDTIYF; CDR3nt: TGCGAGCATCCGGACACCATATATTTT
d_gene: NA; v_gene: TRBV5-4; j_gene: TRBJ2-5; abundance: once; CDR3aa: CASSLKVSGETQYF; CDR3nt: TGTGCCAGCAGCTTGAAAGTTTCCGGGGAGACCCAGTACTTC
d_gene: NA; v_gene: TRBV7-6; j_gene: TRBJ2-3; abundance: NA; CDR3aa: CASSPGRADTQYF; CDR3nt: TGTGCCAGCAGCCCAGGCAGGGCAGATACGCAGTATTTT
d_gene: TRBD1; v_gene: TRBV5-1; j_gene: TRBJ2-5; abundance: few; CDR3aa: CASSMGQGEETQYF; CDR3nt: TGCGCCAGCAGCATGGGACAGGGAGAAGAGACCCAGTACTTC
d_gene: TRBD1; v_gene: TRBV19; j_gene: TRBJ1-3; abundance: NA; CDR3aa: CASRMTGYSGNTIYF; CDR3nt: TGTGCCAGTAGGATGACAGGGTACTCTGGAAACACCATATATTTT
d_gene: TRBD1; v_gene: TRBV2; j_gene: TRBJ2-5; abundance: NA; CDR3aa: CASNRDRGETQYF; CDR3nt: TGTGCCAGCAATAGGGACAGGGGAGAGACCCAGTACTTC
d_gene: NA; v_gene: TRBV2; j_gene: TRBJ2-2; abundance: NA; CDR3aa: CASSERGGGTGELFF; CDR3nt: TGTGCCAGCAGTGAACGAGGGGGTGGCACCGGGGAGCTGTTTTTT
d_gene: NA; v_gene: TRBV7-2; j_gene: TRBJ1-1; abundance: NA; CDR3aa: CASSTSTTRTEAFF; CDR3nt: TGTGCCAGCAGCACCTCGACAACGCGTACTGAAGCTTTCTTT
d_gene: NA; v_gene: TRBV5-1; j_gene: TRBJ2-1; abundance: NA; CDR3aa: CASSPKTARSYNEQFF; CDR3nt: TGCGCCAGCAGCCCAAAGACAGCTCGCTCCTACAATGAGCAGTTCTTC
d_gene: NA; v_gene: TRBV29-1; j_gene: TRBJ1-1; abundance: few; CDR3aa: CSVPTANTEAFF; CDR3nt: TGCAGCGTTCCTACAGCGAACACTGAAGCTTTCTTT
d_gene: NA; v_gene: TRBV27; j_gene: TRBJ2-7; abundance: NA; CDR3aa: CASSLLPGYEQYF; CDR3nt: TGTGCCAGCAGTTTACTCCCCGGGTACGAGCAGTACTTC
d_gene: NA; v_gene: TRBV28; j_gene: TRBJ1-1; abundance: NA; CDR3aa: CASTSRGLNTEAFF; CDR3nt: TGTGCCAGCACCTCCAGGGGATTGAACACTGAAGCTTTCTTT
d_gene: NA; v_gene: TRBV9; j_gene: TRBJ2-1; abundance: NA; CDR3aa: CASSAGDPSYNEQFF; CDR3nt: TGTGCCAGCAGCGCAGGGGACCCCTCCTACAATGAGCAGTTCTTC
d_gene: NA; v_gene: TRBV29-1; j_gene: TRBJ1-1; abundance: NA; CDR3aa: CSVAPRQRVMAPFF; CDR3nt: TGCAGCGTTGCCCCTCGACAGCGGGTTATGGCACCTTTCTTT
d_gene: NA; v_gene: TRBV12-5; j_gene: TRBJ2-3; abundance: NA; CDR3aa: CASGIGTDTQYF; CDR3nt: TGTGCTAGTGGTATAGGCACAGATACGCAGTATTTT
d_gene: TRBD1; v_gene: TRBV5-1; j_gene: TRBJ1-1; abundance: NA; CDR3aa: CASSSPDRVGAFF; CDR3nt: TGCGCCAGCAGCTCCCCCGACAGGGTAGGCGCTTTCTTT
d_gene: TRBD2; v_gene: TRBV12-5; j_gene: TRBJ2-1; abundance: NA; CDR3aa: CASGSTFRGTINEQFF; CDR3nt: TGTGCTAGTGGTTCCACTTTTCGAGGGACTATCAATGAGCAGTTCTTC
d_gene: TRBD1; v_gene: TRBV5-1; j_gene: TRBJ2-3; abundance: once; CDR3aa: CASSSRTGRTDTQYF; CDR3nt: TGCGCCAGCAGCTCTAGGACAGGCCGCACAGATACGCAGTATTTT
d_gene: TRBD1; v_gene: TRBV15; j_gene: TRBJ1-4; abundance: NA; CDR3aa: CATSSRQGEEKLFF; CDR3nt: TGTGCCACCAGCAGCCGACAGGGAGAGGAAAAACTGTTTTTT
d_gene: TRBD1; v_gene: TRBV7-2; j_gene: TRBJ2-7; abundance: once; CDR3aa: CASNLLGQGYEQYF; CDR3nt: TGTGCCAGCAACCTTCTGGGACAGGGCTACGAGCAGTACTTC
d_gene: NA; v_gene: TRBV2; j_gene: TRBJ2-6; abundance: NA; CDR3aa: CASTGTSGANVLTF; CDR3nt: TGTGCCAGCACCGGTACCTCTGGGGCCAACGTCCTGACTTTC
d_gene: NA; v_gene: TRBV18; j_gene: TRBJ2-5; abundance: NA; CDR3aa: CASSPGAQETQYF; CDR3nt: TGTGCCAGCTCACCTGGGGCCCAAGAGACCCAGTACTTC
d_gene: NA; v_gene: TRBV6-5; j_gene: TRBJ2-7; abundance: NA; CDR3aa: CASSYGTSEQYF; CDR3nt: TGTGCCAGCAGTTACGGAACTAGCGAGCAGTACTTC
d_gene: NA; v_gene: TRBV23-1; j_gene: TRBJ2-2; abundance: NA; CDR3aa: CASSPQTGVATGELFF; CDR3nt: TGCGCCAGCAGTCCCCAGACGGGAGTGGCCACCGGGGAGCTGTTTTTT
d_gene: TRBD1; v_gene: TRBV11-2; j_gene: TRBJ2-7; abundance: NA; CDR3aa: CASSLGRGRTDNEQYF; CDR3nt: TGTGCCAGCAGCTTAGGCAGGGGGCGAACGGATAACGAGCAGTACTTC
d_gene: NA; v_gene: TRBV19; j_gene: TRBJ2-7; abundance: NA; CDR3aa: CASSVGQIHYEQYF; CDR3nt: TGTGCCAGTAGTGTGGGACAAATCCACTACGAGCAGTACTTC
d_gene: NA; v_gene: TRBV4-3; j_gene: TRBJ2-2; abundance: once; CDR3aa: CASSQVGGTGELFF; CDR3nt: TGCGCCAGCAGCCAAGTAGGGGGCACCGGGGAGCTGTTTTTT
d_gene: TRBD2; v_gene: TRBV29-1; j_gene: TRBJ2-1; abundance: NA; CDR3aa: CSAPRTSGRVGEQFF; CDR3nt: TGCAGCGCCCCTCGGACTAGCGGGAGGGTCGGTGAGCAGTTCTTC